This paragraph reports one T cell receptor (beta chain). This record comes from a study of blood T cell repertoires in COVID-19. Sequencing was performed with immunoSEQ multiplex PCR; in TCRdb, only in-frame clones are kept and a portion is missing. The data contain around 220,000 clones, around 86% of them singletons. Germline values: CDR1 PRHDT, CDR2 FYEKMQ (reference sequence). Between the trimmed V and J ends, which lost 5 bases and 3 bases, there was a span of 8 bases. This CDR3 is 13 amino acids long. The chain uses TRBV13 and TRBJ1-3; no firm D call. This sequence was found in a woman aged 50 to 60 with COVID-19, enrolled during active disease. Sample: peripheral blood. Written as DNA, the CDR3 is TGTGCCAGCAGCCTTTCCTATGGAAACACCATATATTTT. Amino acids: CASSLSYGNTIYF.